These T cell receptor beta chains were read from a single sample in a study of shared clonotypes between healthy human individuals. Method: immunoSEQ multiplex PCR; TCRdb's copy keeps in-frame clones and lacks some. The sample lists about 2.2 million clones; under 95% were seen once. The sequenced sample consisted of naive CD8+ T cells from PBMCs. The receptors come from a young man in good health. Some clones in this sample may be carry-over from other donors' samples. Each CDR3 is given with its conserved first and last residue. Fields, in order: clone size, V gene, D gene, J gene, CDR3 protein, CDR3 DNA. D genes are given only for firm matches. Clone size is given for some rows only: seen once, a few or many times, or a class if the clone is expanded.

once	TRBV6-5	TRBD2	TRBJ2-1	CASSYSLAGPEQFF	TGTGCCAGCAGTTACTCGCTAGCGGGACCCGAGCAGTTCTTC
.	TRBV28	.	TRBJ2-7	CASSLRGLPYEQYF	TGTGCCAGCAGTTTGAGAGGGCTCCCCTACGAGCAGTACTTC
.	TRBV14	.	TRBJ2-7	CASSQIRDTRFGQYF	TGTGCCAGCAGCCAGATCCGGGACACCCGTTTCGGGCAGTACTTC
.	TRBV11-2	.	TRBJ1-1	CASSPWTERGTEAFF	TGTGCCAGCAGCCCCTGGACCGAACGAGGTACTGAAGCTTTCTTT
.	TRBV10-1	.	TRBJ2-3	CASSAGRTDTQYF	TGCGCCAGCAGTGCGGGACGCACAGATACGCAGTATTTT
once	TRBV14	.	TRBJ2-7	CASSHVTYEQYF	TGTGCCAGCAGCCATGTTACATACGAGCAGTACTTC
once	TRBV14	.	TRBJ2-3	CASSSTRTDTQYF	TGTGCCAGCAGCTCCACCCGCACAGATACGCAGTATTTT
.	TRBV4-1	.	TRBJ2-5	CASSQDSWETQYF	TGCGCCAGCAGCCAAGACTCCTGGGAGACCCAGTACTTC
.	TRBV7-9	TRBD2	TRBJ2-5	CASSLVFGGRAGETQYF	TGTGCCAGCAGCTTAGTATTCGGCGGGAGGGCTGGGGAGACCCAGTACTTC
.	TRBV9	.	TRBJ2-6	CASSVEGAGANVLTF	TGTGCCAGCAGCGTAGAAGGGGCTGGGGCCAACGTCCTGACTTTC
.	TRBV13	TRBD2	TRBJ2-7	CASSFGREGPYYEQYF	TGTGCCAGCAGCTTCGGGCGGGAGGGCCCTTATTACGAGCAGTACTTC
.	TRBV5-1	TRBD1	TRBJ2-1	CASSLGDRGHNEQFF	TGCGCCAGCAGCTTGGGAGACAGGGGGCACAATGAGCAGTTCTTC
.	TRBV7-9	.	TRBJ2-3	CASSLAPDTQYF	TGTGCCAGCAGCTTAGCTCCAGATACGCAGTATTTT
.	TRBV9	.	TRBJ1-2	CASSVSGRYTF	TGTGCCAGCAGCGTTAGTGGCCGCTACACCTTC
once	TRBV28	.	TRBJ1-2	CASSDRTTGPDGYTF	TGTGCCAGCAGCGACAGGACAACAGGGCCCGATGGCTACACCTTC
.	TRBV4-1	TRBD1	TRBJ1-4	CASSQGQTSNEKLFF	TGCGCCAGCAGCCAGGGACAGACTTCTAATGAAAAACTGTTTTTT
.	TRBV13	.	TRBJ1-2	CASSLLQGLRYGYTF	TGTGCCAGCAGCTTACTACAGGGACTCCGATATGGCTACACCTTC
.	TRBV29-1	TRBD2	TRBJ2-7	CSVFLAGSYEQYF	TGCAGCGTTTTTCTAGCGGGTTCCTACGAGCAGTACTTC
.	TRBV5-1	TRBD2	TRBJ2-2	CASSLGLAGTNTGELFF	TGCGCCAGCAGCTTGGGACTAGCGGGAACCAACACCGGGGAGCTGTTTTTT
.	TRBV7-8	.	TRBJ1-1	CASSPHAGGTEAFF	TGTGCCAGCAGCCCCCACGCGGGGGGAACTGAAGCTTTCTTT
.	TRBV9	TRBD2	TRBJ2-1	CASSAQESGRAYNEQFF	TGTGCCAGCAGCGCCCAGGAGAGCGGGAGGGCCTACAATGAGCAGTTCTTC
.	TRBV30	TRBD1	TRBJ2-7	CAWSDRWTGDYEQYF	TGTGCCTGGAGCGATCGCTGGACAGGAGACTACGAGCAGTACTTC
.	TRBV11-2	.	TRBJ2-7	CASSLNGFSYEQYF	TGTGCCAGCAGCTTAAACGGGTTCTCCTACGAGCAGTACTTC
.	TRBV19	TRBD2	TRBJ2-2	CASIAYSGRFSGELFF	TGTGCCAGTATTGCGTATAGCGGGAGGTTCTCCGGGGAGCTGTTTTTT
.	TRBV7-2	.	TRBJ2-7	CASSSSPLEQYF	TGTGCCAGCAGCTCCTCCCCGCTCGAGCAGTACTTC
.	TRBV7-8	.	TRBJ2-3	CASSLISVDTQYF	TGTGCCAGCAGCCTGATAAGCGTAGATACGCAGTATTTT
once	TRBV29-1	.	TRBJ2-5	CSVEDRGTQYF	TGCAGCGTTGAAGATCGGGGGACCCAGTACTTC
.	TRBV9	TRBD1	TRBJ1-2	CASSVGGTEAYGYTF	TGTGCCAGCAGCGTAGGGGGGACAGAAGCTTATGGCTACACCTTC
.	TRBV27	.	TRBJ2-7	CASSLGPQARSDEQYF	TGTGCCAGCAGTTTAGGCCCTCAAGCTCGTTCGGACGAGCAGTACTTC
.	TRBV27	TRBD2	TRBJ2-5	CASRPRGREGPSETQYF	TGTGCCAGCAGGCCCCGGGGGCGGGAGGGTCCGTCAGAGACCCAGTACTTC
.	TRBV10-3	TRBD2	TRBJ2-1	CAISDPTSGRNEQFF	TGTGCCATCAGTGATCCCACTAGCGGGAGAAATGAGCAGTTCTTC
.	TRBV4-2	.	TRBJ2-5	CASSQDWRLQETQYF	TGTGCCAGCAGCCAAGATTGGCGATTACAAGAGACCCAGTACTTC
.	TRBV27	.	TRBJ1-2	CASRPTGINYGYTF	TGTGCCAGCAGACCTACAGGGATAAACTATGGCTACACCTTC
.	TRBV4-1	.	TRBJ2-7	CASSPRKGLNEQYF	TGCGCCAGCAGCCCTAGGAAGGGTCTAAACGAGCAGTACTTC
.	TRBV4-2	.	TRBJ2-7	CASSPRVAEYEQYF	TGTGCCAGCAGCCCCCGGGTAGCTGAGTACGAGCAGTACTTC
.	TRBV2	TRBD2	TRBJ2-3	CASSDVLAGSTDTQYF	TGTGCCAGCAGTGATGTACTAGCGGGAAGCACAGATACGCAGTATTTT